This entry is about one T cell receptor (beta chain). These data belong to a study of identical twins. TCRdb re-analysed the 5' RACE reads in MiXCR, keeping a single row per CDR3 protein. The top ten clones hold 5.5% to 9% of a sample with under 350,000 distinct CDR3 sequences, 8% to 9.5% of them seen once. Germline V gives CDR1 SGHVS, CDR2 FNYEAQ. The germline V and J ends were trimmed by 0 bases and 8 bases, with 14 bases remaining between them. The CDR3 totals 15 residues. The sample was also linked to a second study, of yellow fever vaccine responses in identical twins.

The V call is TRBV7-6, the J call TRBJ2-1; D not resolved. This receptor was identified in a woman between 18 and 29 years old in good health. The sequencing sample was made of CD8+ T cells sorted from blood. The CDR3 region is CASSLARVTSDEQFF. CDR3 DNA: TGTGCCAGCAGCTTAGCCCGGGTCACCAGCGATGAGCAGTTCTTC.